This T cell receptor beta chain was sequenced during a study of resident and recirculating memory T cells in vitiligo (dated by TCRdb to the late 2010s). A note on the overall study: The study took epidermis from shave biopsies of two lesional and two nonlesional sites, plus PBMCs, from each of a few stable vitiligo patients for TCR beta sequencing. Without cell sorting, samples were homogenized immediately before genomic DNA was extracted using the Qiagen DNeasy Blood & Tissue Kit. Human TCR beta sequencing was used to test whether specific clones in lesional vitiligo skin differed from clones in nonlesional skin and blood. Findings and caveats that apply to the study as a whole: TCR sequences were not shared across biopsy sites or across patients, which suggests that different T cell clones infiltrate different lesions, a pattern described as private specificity. No unique dominant TCR clone was detected, and clonality varied among vitiligo lesions. Even within a single patient, overlap and correlation analysis found no significant repertoire overlap between any biopsies apart from each lesion compared with itself. Working out how much the T cell clones identified in the vitiligo lesions and the human Trm versus Tcm pools each contribute will require future mechanistic studies.

Stable vitiligo was defined as no change in lesions over the previous 6 months. Stable patients also had to lack confetti depigmentation, a clinical sign of active vitiligo. Any patient who had received treatment in the previous three months was excluded. PBMCs were isolated from heparinized blood by Ficoll density gradient centrifugation and then flash-frozen. From cysteine to phenylalanine, the CDR3 is 14 amino acids long. This entry keeps only the CDR3 DNA: 42 bases, framed from base 1. V is clipped by 5 bases and J by 4 bases, and the sequence between their germline boundaries is 11 bases long. Based on the germline V gene, the CDR1 and CDR2 sequences are SGHAT and FQNNGV. The immunoSEQ hsTCRB kit was used to amplify TCR beta chains from the genomic DNA. The immunoSEQ service sequenced the TCR beta libraries on an Illumina MiSeq instrument. The study's own analysis went as follows. Repertoire data were analyzed with the immunoSEQ Analyzer. TCRdb stores this immuneACCESS table with in-frame sequences only. Part of the clones is absent; in the studies checked, under half of the shortfall reflects unresolved V genes, and no reason is known for the rest. V and J calls and clone size are as listed in that table; D and trimming were resolved from the DNA. The sample table shows fewer than 85,000 clones, and roughly nine tenths are seen once. The biggest ten clones account for about 5% of the sample.

As concerns this clone: No antigen is known for it. No quality values exist for individual bases; no much larger clone is one base distant.

The receptor was isolated from a male donor with vitiligo. Sequencing was performed on blood. The rearrangement joined TRBV11-2 to TRBJ2-2; no D gene call is confident. The nucleotide sequence reads TGTGCCAGCAGCCGTTCCGGGTCCACCGGGGAGCTGTTTTTT. Its protein product is CASSRSGSTGELFF.